This TCR beta chain was recovered during a study of blood T cells in healthy people across ages. V was clipped by 4 bases and J by 3 bases; unmatched bases: 4. The CDR3 is 16 amino acids. CDR1 is MDHEN and CDR2 is SYDVKM in the germline V gene. Primed by a sample-barcoded 5' primer and a J-beta primer mix, a second PCR proceeded for about 7 to 11 cycles. TCRdb re-analysed the 5' RACE reads in MiXCR, keeping a single row per CDR3 protein. Of 600,000 to 900,000 distinct CDR3 sequences detected, under 30% appear once; the ten largest clones hold 3%. In addition, the sample was reused for a study of T cells of mothers and their children.

The source of this sequence is a boy between 10 and 17 years old in good health. Material: blood. V is TRBV28 and J is TRBJ2-6; TRBD1 matches 9 bases. The CDR3 DNA is TGTGCCAGCAGTTCACAGGGGGCGTTTGGGGCCAACGTCCTGACTTTC. Protein: CASSSQGAFGANVLTF.